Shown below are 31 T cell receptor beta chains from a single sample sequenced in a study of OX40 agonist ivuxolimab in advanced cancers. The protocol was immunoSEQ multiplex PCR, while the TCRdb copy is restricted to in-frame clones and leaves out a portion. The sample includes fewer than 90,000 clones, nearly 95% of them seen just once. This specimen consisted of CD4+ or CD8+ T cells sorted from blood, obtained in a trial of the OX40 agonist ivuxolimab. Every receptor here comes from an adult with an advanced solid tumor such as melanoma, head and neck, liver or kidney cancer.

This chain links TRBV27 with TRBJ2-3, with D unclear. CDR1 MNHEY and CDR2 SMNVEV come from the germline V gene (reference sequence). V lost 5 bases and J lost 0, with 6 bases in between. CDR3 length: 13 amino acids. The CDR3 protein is CASSITSTDTQYF. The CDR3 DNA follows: TGTGCCAGCAGTATCACTAGCACAGATACGCAGTATTTT.

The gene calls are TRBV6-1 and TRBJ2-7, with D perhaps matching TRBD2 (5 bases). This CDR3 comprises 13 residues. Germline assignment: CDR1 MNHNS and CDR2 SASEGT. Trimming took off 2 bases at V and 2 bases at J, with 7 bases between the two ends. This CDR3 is CASSERGPYEQYF. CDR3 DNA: TGTGCCAGCAGTGAACGGGGTCCCTACGAGCAGTACTTC.

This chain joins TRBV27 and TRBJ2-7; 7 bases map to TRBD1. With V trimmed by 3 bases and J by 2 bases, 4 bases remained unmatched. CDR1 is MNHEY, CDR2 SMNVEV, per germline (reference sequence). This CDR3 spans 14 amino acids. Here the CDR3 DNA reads TGTGCCAGCAGTTTGACAGGGAGCACCTACGAGCAGTACTTC. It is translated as CASSLTGSTYEQYF.

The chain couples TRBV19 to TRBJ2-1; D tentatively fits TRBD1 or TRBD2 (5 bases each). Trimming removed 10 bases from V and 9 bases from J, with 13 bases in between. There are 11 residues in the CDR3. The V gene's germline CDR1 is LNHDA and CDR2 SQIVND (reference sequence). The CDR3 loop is CATQAGTEQFF. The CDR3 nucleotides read TGTGCCACCCAGGCTGGGACTGAGCAGTTCTTC.

CDR3 in amino acids: CSVEFGQRPGEAFF. CDR3 coding DNA: TGCAGCGTTGAATTCGGACAGCGCCCAGGGGAAGCTTTCTTT. The chain employs TRBV29-1 and TRBJ1-1; TRBD1 is a possible D gene (6 bases). V was trimmed by 2 bases and J by 8 bases, leaving 18 bases between them. The CDR3 contains 14 residues. The germline V gene has CDR1 SQVTM and CDR2 ANQGSEA.

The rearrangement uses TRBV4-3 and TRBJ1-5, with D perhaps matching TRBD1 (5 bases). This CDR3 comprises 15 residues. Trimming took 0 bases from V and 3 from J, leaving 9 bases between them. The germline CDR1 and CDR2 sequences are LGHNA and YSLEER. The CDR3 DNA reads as TGCGCCAGCAGCCAAGACAGAGGGGTCAATCAGCCCCAGCATTTT. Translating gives CASSQDRGVNQPQHF.

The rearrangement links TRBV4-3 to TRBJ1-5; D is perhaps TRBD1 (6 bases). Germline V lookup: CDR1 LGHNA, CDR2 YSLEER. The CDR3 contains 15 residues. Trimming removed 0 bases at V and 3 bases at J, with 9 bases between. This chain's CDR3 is CASSQDTGTNQPQHF. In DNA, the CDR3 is TGCGCCAGCAGCCAAGATACAGGGACCAATCAGCCCCAGCATTTT.

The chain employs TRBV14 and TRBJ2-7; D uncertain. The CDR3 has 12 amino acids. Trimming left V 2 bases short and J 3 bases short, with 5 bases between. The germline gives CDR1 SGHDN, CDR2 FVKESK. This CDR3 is CASSQYLYEQYF. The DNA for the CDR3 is TGTGCCAGCAGCCAATACCTCTACGAGCAGTACTTC.

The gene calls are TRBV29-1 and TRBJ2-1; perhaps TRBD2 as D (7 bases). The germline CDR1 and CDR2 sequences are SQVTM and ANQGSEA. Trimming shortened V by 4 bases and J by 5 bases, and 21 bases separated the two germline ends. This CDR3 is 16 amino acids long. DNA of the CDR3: TGCAGCGTTGTAGGGGGGGCCTCTACAGTCCACAATGAGCAGTTCTTC. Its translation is CSVVGGASTVHNEQFF.

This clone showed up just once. Here the CDR3 DNA reads TGTGCCACCGGGGGGGGAGGATCACCCCTCCACTTT. This codes for CATGGGGSPLHF. The J gene is TRBJ1-6, the V gene TRBV6-5; tentative D call: TRBD1 (5 bases). CDR3 length equals 12 residues. V was pared by 10 bases and J by 10 bases, with 14 bases between. The germline V gene encodes CDR1 MNHEY and CDR2 SVGAGI.

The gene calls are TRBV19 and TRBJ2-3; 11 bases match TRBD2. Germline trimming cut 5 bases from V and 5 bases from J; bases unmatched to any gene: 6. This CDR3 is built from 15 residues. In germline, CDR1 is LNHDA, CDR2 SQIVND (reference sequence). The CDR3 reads CASSVTSGSRDTQYF. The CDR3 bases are TGTGCCAGTAGTGTAACTAGCGGGAGTAGAGATACGCAGTATTTT.

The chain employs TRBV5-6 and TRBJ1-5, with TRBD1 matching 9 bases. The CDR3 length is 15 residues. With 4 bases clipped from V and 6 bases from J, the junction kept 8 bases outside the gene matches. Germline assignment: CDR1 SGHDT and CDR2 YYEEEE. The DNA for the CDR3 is TGTGCCAGCAGCCTCGGGACAGGGATATCTCAGCCCCAGCATTTT. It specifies CASSLGTGISQPQHF.

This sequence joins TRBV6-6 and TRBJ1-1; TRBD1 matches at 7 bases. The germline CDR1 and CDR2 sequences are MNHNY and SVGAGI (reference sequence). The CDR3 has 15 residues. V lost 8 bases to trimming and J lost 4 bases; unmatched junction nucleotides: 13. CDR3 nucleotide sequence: TGTGCCAGCGGGGCGGGCTTGGCAGGGGGCACTGAAGCTTTCTTT. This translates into CASGAGLAGGTEAFF.

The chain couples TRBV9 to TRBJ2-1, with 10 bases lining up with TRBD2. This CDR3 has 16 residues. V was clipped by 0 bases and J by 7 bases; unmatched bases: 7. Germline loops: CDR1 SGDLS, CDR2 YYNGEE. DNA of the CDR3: TGTGCCAGCAGCGTAGTCAGCGGGAGGGCCAGGAATGAGCAGTTCTTC. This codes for CASSVVSGRARNEQFF.

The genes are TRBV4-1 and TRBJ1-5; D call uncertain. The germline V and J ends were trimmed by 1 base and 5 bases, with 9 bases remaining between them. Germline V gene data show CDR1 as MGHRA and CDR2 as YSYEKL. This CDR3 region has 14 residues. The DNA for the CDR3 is TGCGCCAGCAGCCAAGGAGAACAACATCAGCCCCAGCATTTT. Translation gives CASSQGEQHQPQHF.

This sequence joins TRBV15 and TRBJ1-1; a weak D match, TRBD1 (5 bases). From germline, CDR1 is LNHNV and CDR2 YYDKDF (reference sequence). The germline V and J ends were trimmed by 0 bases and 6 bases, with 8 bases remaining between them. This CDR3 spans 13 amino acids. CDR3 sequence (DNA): TGTGCCACCAGCAGAGATCGGGGGGCTGAAGCTTTCTTT. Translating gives CATSRDRGAEAFF.

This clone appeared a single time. As DNA, the CDR3 is TGTGCCACCAGCCAAAATGCGGGTGAGCAGTTCTTC. Translation gives CATSQNAGEQFF. V is TRBV15 and J is TRBJ2-1; D might be TRBD2 (5 bases). The V end was cut by 5 bases, the J end by 9 bases, with 11 bases between. Germline V gene sequence: CDR1 LNHNV, CDR2 YYDKDF (reference sequence). This CDR3 region has 12 residues.

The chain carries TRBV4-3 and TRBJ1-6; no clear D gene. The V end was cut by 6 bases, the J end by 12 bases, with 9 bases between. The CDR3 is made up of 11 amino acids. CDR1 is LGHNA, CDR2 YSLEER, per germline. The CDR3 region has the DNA TGCGCCAGCAGTCACATGGGACCCCTCCACTTT. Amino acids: CASSHMGPLHF.

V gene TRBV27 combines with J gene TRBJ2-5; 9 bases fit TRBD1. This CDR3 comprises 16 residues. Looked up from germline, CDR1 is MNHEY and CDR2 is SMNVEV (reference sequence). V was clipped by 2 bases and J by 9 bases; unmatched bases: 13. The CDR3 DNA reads TGTGCCAGCAGTTTACTCTATGGACAGGGGCCTGGGGCCCAGTACTTC. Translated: CASSLLYGQGPGAQYF.

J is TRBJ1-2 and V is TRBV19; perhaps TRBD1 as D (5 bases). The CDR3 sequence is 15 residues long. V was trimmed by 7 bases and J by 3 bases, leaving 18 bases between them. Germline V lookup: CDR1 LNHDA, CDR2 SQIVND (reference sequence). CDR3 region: CASMGGPKDYYGYTF. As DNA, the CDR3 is TGTGCCAGTATGGGGGGACCAAAGGATTACTATGGCTACACCTTC.

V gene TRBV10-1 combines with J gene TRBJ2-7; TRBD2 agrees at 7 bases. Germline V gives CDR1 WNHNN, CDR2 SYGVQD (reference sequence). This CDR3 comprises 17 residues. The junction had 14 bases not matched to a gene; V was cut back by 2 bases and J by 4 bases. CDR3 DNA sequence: TGCGCCAGCAGTGAGGAAATAGCGGGCAAGAAAGTTTACGAGCAGTACTTC. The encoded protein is CASSEEIAGKKVYEQYF.

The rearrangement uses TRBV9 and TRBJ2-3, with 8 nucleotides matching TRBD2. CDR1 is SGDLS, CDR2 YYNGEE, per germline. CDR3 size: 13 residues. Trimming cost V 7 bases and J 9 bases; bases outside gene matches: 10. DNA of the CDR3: TGTGCCAGCCAGATAGGGGCGGGGGGAACGCAGTATTTT. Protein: CASQIGAGGTQYF. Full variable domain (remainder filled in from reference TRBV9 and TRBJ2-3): DSGVTQTPKHLITATGQRVTLRCSPRSGDLSVYWYQQSLDQGLQFLIQYYNGEERAKGNILERFSAQQFPDLHSELNLSSLELGDSALYFCASQIGAGGTQYFGPGTRLTVL.

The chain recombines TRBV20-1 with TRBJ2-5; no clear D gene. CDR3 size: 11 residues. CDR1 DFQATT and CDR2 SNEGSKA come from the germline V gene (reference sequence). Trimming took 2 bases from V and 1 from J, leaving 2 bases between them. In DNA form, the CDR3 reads TGCAGTGCTAGATCCCAAGAGACCCAGTACTTC. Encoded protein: CSARSQETQYF.

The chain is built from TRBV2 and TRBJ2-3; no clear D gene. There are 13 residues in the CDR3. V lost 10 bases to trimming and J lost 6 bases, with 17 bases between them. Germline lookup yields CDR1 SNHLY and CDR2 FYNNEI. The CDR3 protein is CATQPGQGDTQYF. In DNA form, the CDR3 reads TGTGCCACCCAGCCGGGTCAAGGGGATACGCAGTATTTT.

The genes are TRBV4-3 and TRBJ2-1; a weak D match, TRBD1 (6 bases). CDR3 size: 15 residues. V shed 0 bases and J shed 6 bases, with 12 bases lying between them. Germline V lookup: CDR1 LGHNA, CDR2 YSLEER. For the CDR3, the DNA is TGCGCCAGCAGCCAAGAGAACACAGGGCTCAATGAGCAGTTCTTC. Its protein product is CASSQENTGLNEQFF.

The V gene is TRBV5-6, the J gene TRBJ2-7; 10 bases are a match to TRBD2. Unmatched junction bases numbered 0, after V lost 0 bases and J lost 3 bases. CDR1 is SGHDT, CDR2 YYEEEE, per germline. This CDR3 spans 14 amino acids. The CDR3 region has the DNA TGTGCCAGCAGCTTGGGGACTAGCGGCTACGAGCAGTACTTC. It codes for CASSLGTSGYEQYF.

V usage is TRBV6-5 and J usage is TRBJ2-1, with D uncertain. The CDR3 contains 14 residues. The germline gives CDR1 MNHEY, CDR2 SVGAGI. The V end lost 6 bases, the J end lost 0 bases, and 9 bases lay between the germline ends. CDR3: CASSPVSSYNEQFF. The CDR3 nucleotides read TGTGCCAGCAGCCCGGTCAGCTCCTACAATGAGCAGTTCTTC.

The CDR3 DNA reads as TGTGCCAGCAGTTTTCGAATACAGGGAACCTACGAGCAGTACTTC. As protein: CASSFRIQGTYEQYF. The chain links TRBV27 to TRBJ2-7, with D perhaps TRBD1 (6 bases). Trimming removed 3 bases at V and 2 bases at J, with 14 bases between. CDR1 and CDR2 (germline): MNHEY, SMNVEV (reference sequence). This CDR3 has 15 amino acids.

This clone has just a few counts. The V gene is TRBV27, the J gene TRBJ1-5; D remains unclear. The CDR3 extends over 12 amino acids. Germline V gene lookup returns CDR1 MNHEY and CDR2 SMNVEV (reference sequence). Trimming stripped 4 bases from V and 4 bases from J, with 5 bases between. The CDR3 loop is CASSSFNQPQHF. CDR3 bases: TGTGCCAGCAGTTCCTTTAATCAGCCCCAGCATTTT.

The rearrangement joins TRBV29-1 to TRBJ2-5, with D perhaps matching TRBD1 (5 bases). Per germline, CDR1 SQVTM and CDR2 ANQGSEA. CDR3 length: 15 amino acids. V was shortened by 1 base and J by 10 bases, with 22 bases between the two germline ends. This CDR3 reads CSVEALGTAYRIQYF. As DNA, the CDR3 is TGCAGCGTTGAAGCCCTTGGAACCGCCTACAGGATCCAGTACTTC.

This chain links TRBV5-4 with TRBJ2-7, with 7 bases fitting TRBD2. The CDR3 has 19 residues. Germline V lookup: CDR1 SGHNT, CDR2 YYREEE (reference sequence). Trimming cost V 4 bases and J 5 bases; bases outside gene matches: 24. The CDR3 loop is CASSGGPAFGTILLDEQYF. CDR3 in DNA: TGTGCCAGCAGCGGAGGACCGGCTTTTGGGACTATTCTATTGGACGAGCAGTACTTC.